The clone carrying this TCR beta chain was detected only a few times. The antigen is unknown. Libraries for TCRalpha and TCRbeta carried sample barcodes and unique molecular identifiers via 5'RACE. TCRdb reprocessed the 5' RACE reads with MiXCR, giving one entry per CDR3 protein. The table includes about 340,000 distinct CDR3 sequences, roughly 13% detected once. The entry originates in a study of T-cell memory formation after mild COVID-19. Study background: TCR clusters showed largely donor specificity.

The junction had 6 bases not matched to a gene; V was cut back by 11 bases and J by 5 bases. CDR1 MNHEY and CDR2 SVGAGI come from the germline V gene. The CDR3 is 13 residues long. Study-level results: Clones that contracted clustered mainly in CM and EM if CD4+ and in EMRA if CD8+. The study detected some responding clones in pre-infection memory, suggesting cross-reactive memory joined.

The source is a man aged 18 to 30 who had mild COVID-19 (a few samples of this study predate the infection). Cell type and time point are not known. The J gene is TRBJ1-4, the V gene TRBV6-5; 9 bases map to TRBD1. Sequences were obtained from PBMCs or a T cell subset sorted from them (not recorded which). The CDR3 sequence is CAARGQGNEKLFF. The DNA of the CDR3 is TGTGCCGCTCGGGGACAGGGAAATGAAAAACTGTTTTTT.